Below, one T cell receptor (beta chain) is given with its context. The sample comes from a study of blood T cell repertoires in COVID-19. About the study: Material from acute and convalescent COVID-19 was sourced from the United States, Italy and Spain. Sources were T cells, B-cell-depleted T cells, or PBMCs; the material itself was cDNA or gDNA.

In the study's own analysis: Reference gene primer amplification gave nucleated cell count estimates. Clones were read by immunoSEQ multiplex PCR, and TCRdb kept only the in-frame ones, dropping some. V, J and clone size are taken as reported in that table, and D and trimming were inferred from the DNA itself. The sample holds around 270,000 clones, about 89% seen once. V was trimmed by 6 bases and J by 0 bases, leaving 12 bases between them. The CDR3 length is 15 residues. Germline V gives CDR1 MRHNA, CDR2 SNTAGT. The receptor was derived from a man aged 35 to 55 with acute or convalescent COVID-19. The sequenced sample was peripheral blood. This rearrangement joins TRBV6-4 to TRBJ2-1, with a possible D match to TRBD1 (5 bases). CDR3 coding DNA: TGTGCCAGCAGGGAACAGGCCAGCTCCTACAATGAGCAGTTCTTC. Its translation is CASREQASSYNEQFF.